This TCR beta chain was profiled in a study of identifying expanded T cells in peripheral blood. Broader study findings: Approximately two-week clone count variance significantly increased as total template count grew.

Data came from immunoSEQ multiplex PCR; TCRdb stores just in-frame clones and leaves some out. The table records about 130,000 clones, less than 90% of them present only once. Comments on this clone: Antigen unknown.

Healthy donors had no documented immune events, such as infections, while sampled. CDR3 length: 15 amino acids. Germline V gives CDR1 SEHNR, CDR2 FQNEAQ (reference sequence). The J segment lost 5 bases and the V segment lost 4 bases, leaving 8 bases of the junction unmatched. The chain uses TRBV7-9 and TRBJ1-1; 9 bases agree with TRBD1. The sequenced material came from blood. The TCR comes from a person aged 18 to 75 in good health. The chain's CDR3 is CASSSRDREGTEAFF. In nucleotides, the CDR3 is TGTGCCAGCAGCTCCCGGGACAGGGAAGGTACTGAAGCTTTCTTT.